This T cell receptor (beta chain) was sequenced in a study of T cell clones after liver transplantation. CDR3 length: 14 amino acids. CDR1 SGHAT and CDR2 FQNNGV come from the germline V gene. With V trimmed by 1 base and J by 9 bases, 6 bases remained unmatched. Measured with immunoSEQ multiplex PCR; TCRdb has only the in-frame clones, and not every one. Counted here are 68,000 or so clones, around 93% occurring once; the ten biggest clones make up 0.75% to 1%. This sequence joins TRBV11-2 and TRBJ2-7; 10 bases match TRBD2. The sequence came from a human patient who received a liver transplant. Some T cells could come from the graft donor. The input for sequencing was CD4+ T cells from blood, taken nearly 26 months after liver transplant. In nucleotides, the CDR3 is TGTGCCAGCAGCTTAGGGCTAGCGGGAGTGATGCAGTACTTC. Translation gives CASSLGLAGVMQYF.